This T cell receptor beta chain was sequenced during a study of OX40 agonist ivuxolimab in advanced cancers. The study, taken as a whole, reports: Low normalized T-cell clonal expansion was also seen in some nonresponders.

Method: immunoSEQ multiplex PCR; TCRdb's copy keeps in-frame clones and lacks some. Of roughly 51,000 clones listed, around 89% are singletons. V was shortened by 1 base and J by 4 bases, with 16 bases between the two germline ends. The CDR3 sequence is 15 residues long. Germline values: CDR1 SQVTM, CDR2 ANQGSEA. Turning to this clone: Its target is not known. This CDR3 is also generated by other DNA sequences in the sample.

This TCR derives from an adult with an advanced solid tumor such as melanoma, head and neck, liver or kidney cancer. The specimen comprised CD4+ or CD8+ T cells sorted from blood, sampled in a trial of the OX40 agonist ivuxolimab. The chain joins TRBV29-1 to TRBJ1-1; weak D call: TRBD1 (5 bases). The CDR3 reads CSVEVRRKRGTEAFF. The CDR3 DNA reads TGCAGCGTTGAAGTAAGGCGGAAAAGGGGCACTGAAGCTTTCTTT.